The clone carrying this T cell receptor (beta chain) occurred many times. CDR3 length equals 14 residues. V was clipped by 9 bases and J by 5 bases, with 17 bases between them. From the RT-PCR reads, TCRdb called clonotypes with MiXCR, one entry per CDR3 protein. The profile shows 550,000 to 750,000 distinct CDR3 sequences, more than 13% of them singletons. The clonotype originates from a female donor in good health, serving as a healthy control. This chain connects TRBV12-3 or TRBV12-4 to TRBJ2-1; D ambiguous. The specimen was memory CD4+ T cells from blood. CDR3 bases: TGTGCCAGAAGTCCTCCTACTGCCAACAATGAGCAGTTCTTC. Protein sequence: CARSPPTANNEQFF.